This TCR beta chain was obtained from a study of Tregs in tolerant kidney transplant recipients. Germline assignment: CDR1 SEHNR and CDR2 FQNEAQ (reference sequence). With 5 bases clipped from V and 3 bases from J, the junction kept 9 bases outside the gene matches. The CDR3 extends over 17 amino acids. Related graft donors supplied nonmyeloablative bone marrow transplants, and mixed chimerism was transient. Unstimulated regulatory T cells (CD4+CD25+CD127-), CD4+CD25- non-regulatory cells, CD4 and CD8 cells were FACS-sorted from thawed PBMCs. Method: immunoSEQ multiplex PCR; TCRdb's copy keeps in-frame clones and lacks some. The table includes 80,000 or so clones, 90% to 95% detected once.

Material: CD4+ T cells from blood (PBMCs), obtained 24 months after the transplant. The TCR was taken from a human patient who received a combined kidney and bone marrow transplant. T cells may partly derive from the graft donor. J is TRBJ2-2 and V is TRBV7-9; 10 nucleotides match TRBD2. CDR3: CASSHPGLAIYTGELFF. In DNA form, the CDR3 reads TGTGCCAGCAGCCACCCGGGACTAGCGATATACACCGGGGAGCTGTTTTTT.